This T cell receptor beta chain is from a study of T-cell reconstitution after alpha-beta-depleted transplantation in children. Construction of the TCRbeta library involved unique molecular identifiers. TCRdb analysed the PCR reads with MiXCR anew, one entry per CDR3 protein. Of 360,000 or so distinct CDR3 sequences in the sample, over 20% were seen once. V lost 7 bases, J lost 2 bases, and 11 bases lay in between. The germline gives CDR1 MDHEN, CDR2 SYDVKM. This CDR3 spans 13 amino acids. Only a few counts were recorded for this clonotype. The sample in question was PBMCs from the stem cell graft donor, obtained from the stem cell graft. This chain joins TRBV28 and TRBJ2-5; D may be TRBD1 (6 bases). This receptor was identified in a human donor who donated a stem cell graft to a child with acute myeloid leukemia. The CDR3 protein is CASTDRRQETQYF. In DNA form, the CDR3 reads TGTGCCAGCACGGACAGACGGCAAGAGACCCAGTACTTC.